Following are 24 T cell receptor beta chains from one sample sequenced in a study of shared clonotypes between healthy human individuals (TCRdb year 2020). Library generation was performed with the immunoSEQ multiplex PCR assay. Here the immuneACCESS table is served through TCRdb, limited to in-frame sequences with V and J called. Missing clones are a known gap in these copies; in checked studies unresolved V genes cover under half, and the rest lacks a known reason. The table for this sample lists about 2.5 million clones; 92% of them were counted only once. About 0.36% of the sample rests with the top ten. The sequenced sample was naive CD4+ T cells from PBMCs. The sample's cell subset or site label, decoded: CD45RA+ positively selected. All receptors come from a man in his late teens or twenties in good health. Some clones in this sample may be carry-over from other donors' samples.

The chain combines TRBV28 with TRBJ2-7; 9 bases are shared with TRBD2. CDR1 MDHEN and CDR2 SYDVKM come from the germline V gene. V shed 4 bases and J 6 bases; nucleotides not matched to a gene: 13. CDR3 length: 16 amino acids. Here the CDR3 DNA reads TGTGCCAGCAGTTCCCCGGTAGCGGGAGCTGGTAGCGAGCAGTACTTC. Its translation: CASSSPVAGAGSEQYF.

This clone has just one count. The CDR3 loop is CASSLNRGRNTGELFF. CDR3 nucleotide sequence: TGTGCCAGCAGTTTAAACAGGGGGCGGAACACCGGGGAGCTGTTTTTT. V is TRBV27 and J is TRBJ2-2; 9 bases map to TRBD1. After removal of 2 bases from V and 1 base from J, the junction contained 2 bases not matched to a gene. The CDR3 covers 16 residues. Per germline, CDR1 MNHEY and CDR2 SMNVEV (reference sequence).

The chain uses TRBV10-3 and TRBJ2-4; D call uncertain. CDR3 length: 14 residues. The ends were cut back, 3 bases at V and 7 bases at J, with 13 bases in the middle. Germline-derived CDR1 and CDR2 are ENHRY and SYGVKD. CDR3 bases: TGTGCCATCAGTGACGTTCTGATAGGGAACATTCAGTACTTC. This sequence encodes CAISDVLIGNIQYF.

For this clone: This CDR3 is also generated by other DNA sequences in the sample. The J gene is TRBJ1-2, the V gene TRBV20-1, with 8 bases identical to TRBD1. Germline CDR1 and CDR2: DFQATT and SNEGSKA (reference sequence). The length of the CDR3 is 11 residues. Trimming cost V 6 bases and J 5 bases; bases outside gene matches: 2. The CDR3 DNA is TGCAGTGCAAGGACAGGGTATGGCTACACCTTC. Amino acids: CSARTGYGYTF.

The CDR3 nucleotides read TGTGCCAGCAGCTTAGGCTCAACCTCTCCCTACGAGCAGTACTTC. As protein: CASSLGSTSPYEQYF. V and J are TRBV7-2 and TRBJ2-7; no reliable D call. CDR1 and CDR2 from the germline V gene are SGHTA and FQGNSA. CDR3 length: 15 residues. Trimming removed 1 base at V and 2 bases at J, with 12 bases between.

CDR3 sequence: CASSQDNPGNTEAFF. The CDR3 DNA reads TGTGCCAGCAGCCAAGATAACCCAGGGAACACTGAAGCTTTCTTT. The chain employs TRBV4-2 and TRBJ1-1, with D unclear. The CDR3 has 15 amino acids. The V gene's germline CDR1 is LGHNA and CDR2 YNFKEQ. Trimming stripped 0 bases from V and 1 base from J, with 9 bases between.

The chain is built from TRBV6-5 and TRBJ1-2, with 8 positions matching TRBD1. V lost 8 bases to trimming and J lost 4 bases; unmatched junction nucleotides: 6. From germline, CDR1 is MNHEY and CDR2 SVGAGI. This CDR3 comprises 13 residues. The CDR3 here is CASGGQAFYGYTF. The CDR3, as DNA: TGTGCCAGCGGGGGACAGGCCTTCTATGGCTACACCTTC.

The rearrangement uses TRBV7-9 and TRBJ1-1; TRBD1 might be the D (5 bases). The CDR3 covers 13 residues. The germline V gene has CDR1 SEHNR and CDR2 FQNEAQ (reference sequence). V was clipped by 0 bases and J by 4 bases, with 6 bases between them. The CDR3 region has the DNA TGTGCCAGCAGCTTAGCAGGGGTCACTGAAGCTTTCTTT. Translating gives CASSLAGVTEAFF.

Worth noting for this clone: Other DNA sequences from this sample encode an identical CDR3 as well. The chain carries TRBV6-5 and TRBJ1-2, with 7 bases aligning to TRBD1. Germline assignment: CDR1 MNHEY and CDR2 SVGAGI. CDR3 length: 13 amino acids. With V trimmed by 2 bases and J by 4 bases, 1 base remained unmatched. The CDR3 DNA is TGTGCCAGCAGTTACAGGGGGCTCTATGGCTACACCTTC. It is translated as CASSYRGLYGYTF.

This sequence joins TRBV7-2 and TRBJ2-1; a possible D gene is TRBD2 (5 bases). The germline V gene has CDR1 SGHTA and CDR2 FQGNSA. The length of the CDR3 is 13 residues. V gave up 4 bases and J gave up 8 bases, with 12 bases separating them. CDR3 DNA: TGTGCCAGCAGCTCCGGGGTAGGTTATGAGCAGTTCTTC. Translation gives CASSSGVGYEQFF.

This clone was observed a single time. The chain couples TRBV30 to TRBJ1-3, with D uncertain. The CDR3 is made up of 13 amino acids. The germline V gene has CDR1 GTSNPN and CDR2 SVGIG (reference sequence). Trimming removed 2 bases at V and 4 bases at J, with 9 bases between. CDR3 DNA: TGTGCCTGGAGTTTACAACCGGGAAACACCATATATTTT. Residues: CAWSLQPGNTIYF.

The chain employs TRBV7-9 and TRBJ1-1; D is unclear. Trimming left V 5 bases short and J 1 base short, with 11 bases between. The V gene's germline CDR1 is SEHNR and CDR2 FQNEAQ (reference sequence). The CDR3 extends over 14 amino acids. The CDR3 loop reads CASSVTETNTEAFF. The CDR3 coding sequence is TGTGCCAGCAGCGTCACAGAGACGAACACTGAAGCTTTCTTT. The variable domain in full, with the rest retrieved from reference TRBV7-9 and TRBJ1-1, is DTGVSQNPRHKITKRGQNVTFRCDPISEHNRLYWYRQTLGQGPEFLTYFQNEAQLEKSRLLSDRFSAERPKGSFSTLEIQRTEQGDSAMYLCASSVTETNTEAFFGQGTRLTVV.

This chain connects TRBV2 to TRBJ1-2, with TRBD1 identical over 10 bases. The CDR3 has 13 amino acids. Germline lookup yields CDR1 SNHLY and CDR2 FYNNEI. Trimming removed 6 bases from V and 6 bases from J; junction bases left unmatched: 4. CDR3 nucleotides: TGTGCCAGCAGGACAGGGGGCGCTAATGGCTACACCTTC. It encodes CASRTGGANGYTF.

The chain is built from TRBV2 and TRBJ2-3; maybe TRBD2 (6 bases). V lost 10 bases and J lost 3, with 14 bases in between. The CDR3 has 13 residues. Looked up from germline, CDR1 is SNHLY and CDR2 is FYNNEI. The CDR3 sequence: CATRERRTDTQYF. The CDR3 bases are TGTGCCACCCGGGAGCGGAGGACAGATACGCAGTATTTT.

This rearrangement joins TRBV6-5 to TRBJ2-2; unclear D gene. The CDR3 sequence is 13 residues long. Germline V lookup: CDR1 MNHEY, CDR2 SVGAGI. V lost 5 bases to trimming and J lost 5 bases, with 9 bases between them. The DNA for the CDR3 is TGTGCCAGCAGTGGTAAAGGGACCGGGGAGCTGTTTTTT. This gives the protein CASSGKGTGELFF.

In DNA form, the CDR3 reads TGCGCCAGCAGCCGGGGACAGACCAACACCGGGGAGCTGTTTTTT. This encodes CASSRGQTNTGELFF. J is TRBJ2-2 and V is TRBV4-3; 7 bases are shared with TRBD1. V lost 4 bases to trimming and J lost 2 bases; unmatched junction nucleotides: 4. The CDR3 runs to 15 residues. Germline CDR1 is LGHNA and CDR2 is YSLEER.

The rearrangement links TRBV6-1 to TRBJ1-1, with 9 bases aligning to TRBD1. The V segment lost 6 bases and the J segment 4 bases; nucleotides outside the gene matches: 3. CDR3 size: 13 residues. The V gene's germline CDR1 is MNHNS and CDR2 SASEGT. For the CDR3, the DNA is TGTGCCAGCAGGGGACAGGGAGTCACTGAAGCTTTCTTT. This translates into CASRGQGVTEAFF.

The CDR3 protein is CASSIRRREDNTGELFF. CDR3 bases: TGTGCCAGTAGTATTCGGCGGCGGGAGGACAACACCGGGGAGCTGTTTTTT. The rearrangement joins TRBV19 to TRBJ2-2, with TRBD2 matching over 8 bases. V lost 3 bases to trimming and J lost 2 bases; unmatched junction nucleotides: 8. Germline V CDR1 and CDR2: LNHDA, SQIVND (reference sequence). This CDR3 is built from 17 residues.

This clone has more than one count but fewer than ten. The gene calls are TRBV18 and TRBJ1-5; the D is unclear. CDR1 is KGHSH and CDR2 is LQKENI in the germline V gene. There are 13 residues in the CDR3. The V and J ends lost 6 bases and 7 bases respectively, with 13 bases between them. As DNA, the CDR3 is TGTGCCAGCTCCCCCGACGTCGAGCAGCCCCAGCATTTT. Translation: CASSPDVEQPQHF.

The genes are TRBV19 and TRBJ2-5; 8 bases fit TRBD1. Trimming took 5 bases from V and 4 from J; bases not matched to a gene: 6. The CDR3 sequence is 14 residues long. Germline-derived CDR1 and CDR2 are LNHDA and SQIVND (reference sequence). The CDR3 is CASSVTTGGETQYF. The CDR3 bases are TGTGCCAGTAGTGTAACTACAGGGGGAGAGACCCAGTACTTC.

CDR3 in amino acids: CASSSRAVSRHF. CDR3 in DNA: TGTGCCAGCAGTTCGCGGGCCGTCTCGCGCCACTTT. V and J are TRBV28 and TRBJ1-6, with unresolved D. This CDR3 region has 12 residues. V lost 4 bases and J lost 18, with 16 bases in between. CDR1 is MDHEN, CDR2 SYDVKM, per germline.

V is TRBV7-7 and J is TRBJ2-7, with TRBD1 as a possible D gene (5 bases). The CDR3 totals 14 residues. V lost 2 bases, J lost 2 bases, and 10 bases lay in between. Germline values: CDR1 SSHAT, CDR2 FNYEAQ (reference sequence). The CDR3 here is CASSLSLGPYEQYF. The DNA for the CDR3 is TGTGCCAGCAGCTTATCTTTGGGGCCCTACGAGCAGTACTTC.

The CDR3 DNA follows: TGCGCCAGCAGCTTATTAGGCCACACAACCAATGGCTACACCTTC. Encoded protein: CASSLLGHTTNGYTF. The J gene is TRBJ1-2, the V gene TRBV5-1; no clear D gene. The V end was cut by 2 bases, the J end by 6 bases, with 17 bases between. CDR3 size: 15 residues. CDR1 is SGHRS, CDR2 YFSETQ, per germline.

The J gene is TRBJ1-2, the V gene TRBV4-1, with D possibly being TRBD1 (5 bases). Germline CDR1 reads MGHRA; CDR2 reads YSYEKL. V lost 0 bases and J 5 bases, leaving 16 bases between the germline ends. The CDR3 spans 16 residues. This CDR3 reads CASSQDPGTLGYGYTF. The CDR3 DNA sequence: TGCGCCAGCAGCCAAGACCCGGGGACCCTTGGGTATGGCTACACCTTC.